The clone carrying this TCR beta chain was seen at least ten times. This sample's time point: patch test 2, 6 weeks after DPC sensitization. As for treatment: therapeutic diphenylcyclopropenone sensitization with weekly scalp DPC. Ahead of each patch test application, blood was drawn. The CDR3 spans 14 residues. Trimming pared 4 bases from V and 2 bases from J, leaving 10 bases between. Germline loops: CDR1 LGHDT, CDR2 YNNKEL (reference sequence). This sample is drawn from a study of human T cells and chemical hapten exposure. TCRdb re-called the RACE reads through MiXCR, storing one row per CDR3 protein. This sample has about 69,000 distinct CDR3 sequences, with 10% found just once.

The source is a woman aged 45-59 years with alopecia areata. Some clones in this sample may be carry-over from other donors' samples. V usage is TRBV3-1 and J usage is TRBJ2-3, with D tentatively TRBD1 (5 bases). The starting material was whole blood, obtained in connection with sensitization to the hapten diphenylcyclopropenone (DPC). The CDR3 sequence: CASSPQTATDTQYF. CDR3 nucleotide sequence: TGTGCCAGCAGCCCTCAGACAGCCACAGATACGCAGTATTTT.